This T cell receptor (beta chain) was captured by sequencing in a study of cytomegalovirus exposure and HLA in healthy donors. Overall study findings and caveats: Investigators reported approximately 150 TCR beta chains as tied to cytomegalovirus.

Sampled while nominally healthy, donors likely had unrecorded immune exposures. On this clone: Its antigen remains unknown.

Vbeta (60) and Jbeta (13) primers were used in the PCR. Assay used: immunoSEQ multiplex PCR; TCRdb lists only in-frame clones, some missing. The data hold some 150,000 clones, with around four fifths observed a single time. The receptor comes from a woman between 35 and 50 years old in good health and CMV-seronegative. The sample taken for sequencing was PBMCs.

CDR3 coding DNA: TGTGCCAGCAGTGAGTTGATAGGGGGCTATGGCTACACCTTC. Translation gives CASSELIGGYGYTF. V and J are TRBV6-1 and TRBJ1-2, with D possibly TRBD1 on 6 matching bases. Germline V CDR1 and CDR2: MNHNS, SASEGT. V lost 3 bases and J 4 bases, leaving 12 bases between the germline ends. There are 14 residues in the CDR3.